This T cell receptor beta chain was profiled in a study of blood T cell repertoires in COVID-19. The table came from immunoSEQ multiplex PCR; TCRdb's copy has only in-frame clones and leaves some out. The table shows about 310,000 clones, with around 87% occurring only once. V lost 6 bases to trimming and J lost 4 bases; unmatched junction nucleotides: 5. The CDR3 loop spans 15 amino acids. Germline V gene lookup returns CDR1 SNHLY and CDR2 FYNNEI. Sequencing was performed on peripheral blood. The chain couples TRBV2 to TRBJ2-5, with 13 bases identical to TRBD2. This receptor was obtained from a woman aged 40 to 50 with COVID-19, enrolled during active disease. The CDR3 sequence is CASSGLAGDGETQYF. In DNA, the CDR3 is TGTGCCAGCAGCGGACTAGCGGGAGATGGAGAGACCCAGTACTTC.